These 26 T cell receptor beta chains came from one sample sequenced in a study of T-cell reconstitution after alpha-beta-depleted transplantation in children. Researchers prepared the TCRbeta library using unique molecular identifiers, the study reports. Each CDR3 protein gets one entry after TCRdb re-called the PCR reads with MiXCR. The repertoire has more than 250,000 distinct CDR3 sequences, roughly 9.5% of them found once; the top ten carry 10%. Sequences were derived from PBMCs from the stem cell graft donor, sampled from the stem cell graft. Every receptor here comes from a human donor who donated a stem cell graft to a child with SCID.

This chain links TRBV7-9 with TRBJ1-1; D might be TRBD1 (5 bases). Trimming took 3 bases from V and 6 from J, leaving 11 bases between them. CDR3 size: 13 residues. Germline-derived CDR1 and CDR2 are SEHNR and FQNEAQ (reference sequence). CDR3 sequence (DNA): TGTGCCAGCAGCTTTCCAGGGTACGCTGAAGCTTTCTTT. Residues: CASSFPGYAEAFF.

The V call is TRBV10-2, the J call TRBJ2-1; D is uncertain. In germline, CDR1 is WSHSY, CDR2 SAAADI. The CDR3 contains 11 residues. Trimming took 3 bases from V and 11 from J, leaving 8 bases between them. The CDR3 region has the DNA TGCGCCAGCAGTGAAATCTCCCAGCAGTTCTTC. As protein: CASSEISQQFF.

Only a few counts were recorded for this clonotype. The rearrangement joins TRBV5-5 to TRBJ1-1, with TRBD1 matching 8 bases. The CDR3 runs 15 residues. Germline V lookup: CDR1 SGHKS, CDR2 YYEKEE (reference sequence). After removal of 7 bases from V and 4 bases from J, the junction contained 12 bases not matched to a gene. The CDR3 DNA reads TGTGCCAGCGACCCGAGTGACAGGGGCGGCACTGAAGCTTTCTTT. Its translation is CASDPSDRGGTEAFF. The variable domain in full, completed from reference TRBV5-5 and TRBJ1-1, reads DAGVTQSPTHLIKTRGQQVTLRCSPISGHKSVSWYQQVLGQGPQFIFQYYEKEERGRGNFPDRFSARQFPNYSSELNVNALLLGDSALYLCASDPSDRGGTEAFFGQGTRLTVV.

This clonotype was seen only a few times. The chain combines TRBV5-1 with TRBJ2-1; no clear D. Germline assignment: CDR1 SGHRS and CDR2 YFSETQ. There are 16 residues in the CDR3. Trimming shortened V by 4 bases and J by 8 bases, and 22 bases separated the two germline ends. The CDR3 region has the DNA TGCGCCAGCAGCCTCCCCACGGAGCTTTCAGGCGATGAGCAGTTCTTC. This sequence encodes CASSLPTELSGDEQFF.

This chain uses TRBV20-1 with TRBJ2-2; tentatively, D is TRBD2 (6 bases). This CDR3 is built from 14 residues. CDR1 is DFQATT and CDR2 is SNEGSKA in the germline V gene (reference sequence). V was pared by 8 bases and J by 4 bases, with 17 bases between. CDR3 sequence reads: CSFSRLEGTGELFF. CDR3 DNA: TGCAGTTTCTCGAGACTAGAAGGCACCGGGGAGCTGTTTTTT.

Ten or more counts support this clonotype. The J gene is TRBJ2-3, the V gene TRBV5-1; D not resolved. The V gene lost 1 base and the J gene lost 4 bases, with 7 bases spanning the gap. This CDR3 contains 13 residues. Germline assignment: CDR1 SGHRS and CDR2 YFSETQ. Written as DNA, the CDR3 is TGCGCCAGCAGCTTGCCGGGTGCAGATACGCAGTATTTT. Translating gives CASSLPGADTQYF.

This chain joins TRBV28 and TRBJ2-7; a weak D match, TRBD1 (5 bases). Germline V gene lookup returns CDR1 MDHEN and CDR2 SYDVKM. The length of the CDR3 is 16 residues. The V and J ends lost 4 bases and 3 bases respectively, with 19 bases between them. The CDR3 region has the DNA TGTGCCAGCAGTTCCTACACGACAGTTCCCATCTACGAGCAGTACTTC. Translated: CASSSYTTVPIYEQYF.

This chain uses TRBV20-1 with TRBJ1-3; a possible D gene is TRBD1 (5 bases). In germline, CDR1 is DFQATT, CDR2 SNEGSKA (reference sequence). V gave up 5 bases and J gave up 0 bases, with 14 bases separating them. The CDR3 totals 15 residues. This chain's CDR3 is CSAPHAGSSGNTIYF. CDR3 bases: TGCAGTGCTCCCCACGCAGGGAGCTCTGGAAACACCATATATTTT.

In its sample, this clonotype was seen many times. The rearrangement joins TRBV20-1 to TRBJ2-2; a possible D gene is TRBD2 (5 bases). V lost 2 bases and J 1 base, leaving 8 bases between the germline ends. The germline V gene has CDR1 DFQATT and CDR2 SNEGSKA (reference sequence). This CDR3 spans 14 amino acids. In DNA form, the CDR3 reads TGCAGTGCTAGACCCACTAGGAACACCGGGGAGCTGTTTTTT. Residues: CSARPTRNTGELFF.

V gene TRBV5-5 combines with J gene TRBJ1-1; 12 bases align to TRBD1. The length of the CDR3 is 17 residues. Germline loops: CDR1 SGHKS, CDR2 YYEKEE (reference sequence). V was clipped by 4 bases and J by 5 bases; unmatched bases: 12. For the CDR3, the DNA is TGTGCCAGCAGCCCATCGCCGGGACAGGGGGCGAGAACTGAAGCTTTCTTT. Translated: CASSPSPGQGARTEAFF. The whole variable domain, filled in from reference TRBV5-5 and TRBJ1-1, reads DAGVTQSPTHLIKTRGQQVTLRCSPISGHKSVSWYQQVLGQGPQFIFQYYEKEERGRGNFPDRFSARQFPNYSSELNVNALLLGDSALYLCASSPSPGQGARTEAFFGQGTRLTVV.

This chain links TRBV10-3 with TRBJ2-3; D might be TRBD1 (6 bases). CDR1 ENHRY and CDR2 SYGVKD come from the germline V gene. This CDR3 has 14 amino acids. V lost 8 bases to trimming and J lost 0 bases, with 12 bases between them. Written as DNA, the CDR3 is TGTGCCATCGGTACAGGGTTTAGCACAGATACGCAGTATTTT. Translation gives CAIGTGFSTDTQYF.

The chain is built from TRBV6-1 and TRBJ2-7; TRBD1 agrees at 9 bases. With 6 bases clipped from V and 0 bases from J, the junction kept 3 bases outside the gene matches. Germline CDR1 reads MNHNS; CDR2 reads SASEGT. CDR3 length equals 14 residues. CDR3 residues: CASRAGQGSYEQYF. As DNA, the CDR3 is TGTGCCAGCAGAGCGGGACAGGGCTCCTACGAGCAGTACTTC.

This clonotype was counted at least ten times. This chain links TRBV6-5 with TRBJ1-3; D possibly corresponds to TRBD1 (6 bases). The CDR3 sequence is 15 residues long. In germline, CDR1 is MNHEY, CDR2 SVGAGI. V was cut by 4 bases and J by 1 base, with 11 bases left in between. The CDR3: CASSLGGASGNTIYF. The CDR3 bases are TGTGCCAGCAGTTTAGGGGGGGCTTCTGGAAACACCATATATTTT.

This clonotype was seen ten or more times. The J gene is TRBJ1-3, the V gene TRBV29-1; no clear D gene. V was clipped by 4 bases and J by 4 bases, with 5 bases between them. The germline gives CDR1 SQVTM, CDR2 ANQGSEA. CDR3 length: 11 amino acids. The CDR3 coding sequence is TGCAGCGTTGGCACAGGAAACACCATATATTTT. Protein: CSVGTGNTIYF.

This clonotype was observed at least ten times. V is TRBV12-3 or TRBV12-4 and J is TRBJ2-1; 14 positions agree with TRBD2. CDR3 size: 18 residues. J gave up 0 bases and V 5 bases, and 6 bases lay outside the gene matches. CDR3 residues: CASSRTSGGPISYNEQFF. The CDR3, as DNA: TGTGCCAGCAGTCGGACTAGCGGGGGGCCCATCTCCTACAATGAGCAGTTCTTC.

The CDR3 protein is CASSYGDRPNYGYTF. The CDR3 DNA sequence: TGTGCCAGCAGTTATGGGGACAGACCTAACTATGGCTACACCTTC. The chain employs TRBV6-5 and TRBJ1-2, with 7 nucleotides matching TRBD1. The V and J ends lost 3 bases and 0 bases, in that order; junction bases with no gene match: 4. Germline CDR1 reads MNHEY; CDR2 reads SVGAGI. The CDR3 is made up of 15 amino acids.

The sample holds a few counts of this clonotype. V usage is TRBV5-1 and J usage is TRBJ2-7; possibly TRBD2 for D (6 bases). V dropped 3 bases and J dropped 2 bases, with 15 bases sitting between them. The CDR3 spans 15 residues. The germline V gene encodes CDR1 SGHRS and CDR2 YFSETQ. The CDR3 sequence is CASSSTGLPTYEQYF. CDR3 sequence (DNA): TGCGCCAGCAGCTCCACGGGACTCCCGACCTACGAGCAGTACTTC.

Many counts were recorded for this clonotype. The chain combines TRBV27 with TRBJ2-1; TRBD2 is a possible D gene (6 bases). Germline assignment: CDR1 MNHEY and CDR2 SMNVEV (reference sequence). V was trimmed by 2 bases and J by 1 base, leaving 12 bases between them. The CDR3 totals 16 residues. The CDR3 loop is CASSLQSGGSYNEQFF. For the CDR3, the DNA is TGTGCCAGCAGTTTACAGTCCGGGGGTTCCTACAATGAGCAGTTCTTC.

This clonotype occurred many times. CDR3 protein: CAISESGGVLEQYF. The CDR3 coding sequence is TGTGCCATCAGTGAGTCTGGCGGGGTCCTCGAGCAGTACTTC. The chain combines TRBV10-3 with TRBJ2-7; maybe TRBD2 (6 bases). V was trimmed by 0 bases and J by 6 bases, leaving 12 bases between them. The CDR3 is 14 amino acids. Germline V lookup: CDR1 ENHRY, CDR2 SYGVKD.

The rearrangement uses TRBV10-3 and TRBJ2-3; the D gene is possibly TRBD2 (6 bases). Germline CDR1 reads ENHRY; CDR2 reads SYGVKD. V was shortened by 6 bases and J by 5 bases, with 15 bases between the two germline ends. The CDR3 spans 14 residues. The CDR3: CAIRDGFGGDTQYF. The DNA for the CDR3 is TGTGCCATCAGGGACGGGTTCGGGGGAGATACGCAGTATTTT.

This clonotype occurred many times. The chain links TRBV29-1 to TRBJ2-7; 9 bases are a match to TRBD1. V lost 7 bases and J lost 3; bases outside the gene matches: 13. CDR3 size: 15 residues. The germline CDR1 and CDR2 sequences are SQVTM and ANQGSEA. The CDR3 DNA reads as TGCAGCGCTGCAACCGGGACAGGGAAGTTCTACGAGCAGTACTTC. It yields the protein CSAATGTGKFYEQYF.

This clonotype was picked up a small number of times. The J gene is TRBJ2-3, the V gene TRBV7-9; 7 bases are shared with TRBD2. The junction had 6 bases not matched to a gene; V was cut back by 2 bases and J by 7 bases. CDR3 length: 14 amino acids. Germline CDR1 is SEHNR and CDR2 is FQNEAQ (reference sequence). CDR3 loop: CASSLRRGLNTQYF. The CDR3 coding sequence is TGTGCCAGCAGCTTACGGCGGGGGTTGAATACGCAGTATTTT.

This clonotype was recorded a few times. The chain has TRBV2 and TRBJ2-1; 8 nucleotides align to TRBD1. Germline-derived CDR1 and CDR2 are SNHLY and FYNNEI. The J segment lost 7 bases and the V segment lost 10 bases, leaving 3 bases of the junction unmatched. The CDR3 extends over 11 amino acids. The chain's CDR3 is CAIRTGNEQFF. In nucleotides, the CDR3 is TGTGCCATACGGACAGGGAATGAGCAGTTCTTC.

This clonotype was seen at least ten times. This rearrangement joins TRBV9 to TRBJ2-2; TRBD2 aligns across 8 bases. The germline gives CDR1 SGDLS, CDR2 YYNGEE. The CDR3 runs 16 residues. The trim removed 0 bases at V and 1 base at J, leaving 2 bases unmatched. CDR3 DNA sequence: TGTGCCAGCAGCGTAGGACTAGCGATGAACACCGGGGAGCTGTTTTTT. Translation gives CASSVGLAMNTGELFF. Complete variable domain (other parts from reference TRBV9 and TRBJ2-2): DSGVTQTPKHLITATGQRVTLRCSPRSGDLSVYWYQQSLDQGLQFLIQYYNGEERAKGNILERFSAQQFPDLHSELNLSSLELGDSALYFCASSVGLAMNTGELFFGEGSRLTVL.

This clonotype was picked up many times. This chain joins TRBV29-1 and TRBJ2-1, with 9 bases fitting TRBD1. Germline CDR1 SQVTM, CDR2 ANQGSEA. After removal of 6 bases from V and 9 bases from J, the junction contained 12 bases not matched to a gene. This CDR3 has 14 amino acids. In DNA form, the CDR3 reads TGCAGCGTGCCTCCGGGACAGGGATTTGGTGAGCAGTTCTTC. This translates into CSVPPGQGFGEQFF.

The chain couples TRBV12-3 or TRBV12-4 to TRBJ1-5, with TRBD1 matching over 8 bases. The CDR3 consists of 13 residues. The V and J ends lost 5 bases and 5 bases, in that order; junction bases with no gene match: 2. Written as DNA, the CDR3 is TGTGCCAGCAGTCGGACAGGGCATCAGCCCCAGCATTTT. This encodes CASSRTGHQPQHF.